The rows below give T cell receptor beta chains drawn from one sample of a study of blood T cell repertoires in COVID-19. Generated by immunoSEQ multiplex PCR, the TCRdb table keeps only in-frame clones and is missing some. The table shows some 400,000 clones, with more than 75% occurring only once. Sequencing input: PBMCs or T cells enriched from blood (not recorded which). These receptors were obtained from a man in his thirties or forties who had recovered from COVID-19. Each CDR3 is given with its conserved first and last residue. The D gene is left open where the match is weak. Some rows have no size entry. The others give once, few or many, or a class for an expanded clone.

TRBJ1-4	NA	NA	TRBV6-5	TGTGCCAGCAGTTTCCTAAAGCTTGAAAAACTGTTTTTT	CASSFLKLEKLFF
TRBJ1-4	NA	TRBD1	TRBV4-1	TGCGCCAGCAGCCTTTGGACAGGTGGCCTAGGGGATGAAAAACTGTTTTTT	CASSLWTGGLGDEKLFF
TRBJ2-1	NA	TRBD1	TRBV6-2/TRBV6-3	TGTGCCAGCAGTTATTACCCGCAGGGGGCGATGGTCAATGAGCAGTTCTTC	CASSYYPQGAMVNEQFF
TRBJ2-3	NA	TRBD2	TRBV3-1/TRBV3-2	TGTGCCAGCAGCCAAGTGAATAGTCTAGCGGGGGTCACAGATACGCAGTATTTT	CASSQVNSLAGVTDTQYF
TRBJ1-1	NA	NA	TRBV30	TGTGCCTGGAATGGGGCCACTGAAGCTTTCTTT	CAWNGATEAFF
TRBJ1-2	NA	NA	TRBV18	TGTGCCAGCTCACCGGACAGTCTCTATGGCTACACCTTC	CASSPDSLYGYTF
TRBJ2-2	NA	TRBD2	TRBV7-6	TGTGCCAGCAGCGAAACGGCCTACCGGGGGGGCCCCGGGGAGCTGTTTTTT	CASSETAYRGGPGELFF
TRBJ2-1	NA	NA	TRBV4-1	TGCGCCAGCAGCCAAGGAAGACTGAATGAGCAGTTCTTC	CASSQGRLNEQFF
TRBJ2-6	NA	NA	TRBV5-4	TGTGCCAGCAGTCCTCTCTCTGGGGCCAACGTCCTGACTTTC	CASSPLSGANVLTF
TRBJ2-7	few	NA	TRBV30	TGTGCCTGGAGTGCCTCGGACAGACCGTACTTC	CAWSASDRPYF
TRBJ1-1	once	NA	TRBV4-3	TGCGCCAGCAGCCAAGACTTCAGCAGGGCAGAAGCTTTCTTT	CASSQDFSRAEAFF
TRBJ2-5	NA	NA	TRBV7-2	TGTGCCAGCAGCTTAGGGGTGTGGGCGGGGGCCGAAGAGACCCAGTACTTC	CASSLGVWAGAEETQYF
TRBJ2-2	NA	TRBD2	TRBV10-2	TGCGCCAGCATTAGCGGGGGGGCCTTAATAGCCGGGGAGCTGTTTTTT	CASISGGALIAGELFF
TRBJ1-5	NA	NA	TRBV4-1	TGCGCCAGCAGCCAAGGTCCAGGGCCCGCCAGGCAGCCCCAGCATTTT	CASSQGPGPARQPQHF
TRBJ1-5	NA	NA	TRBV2	TGTGCCAGCAAGGAGACGGCCGGGCCCCAGCATTTT	CASKETAGPQHF
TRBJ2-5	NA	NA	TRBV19	TGTGCCAGTAGTAAAGCCAAGGAGACCCAGTACTTC	CASSKAKETQYF
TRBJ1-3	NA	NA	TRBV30	TGTGCCTGGGATCGACAGGCTGGAAACACCATATATTTT	CAWDRQAGNTIYF
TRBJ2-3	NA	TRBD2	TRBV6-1	TGTGCCAGCAGTGAATTAGCGGGGGGCATTGTAGGCACAGATACGCAGTATTTT	CASSELAGGIVGTDTQYF
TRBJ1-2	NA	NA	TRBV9	TGTGCCAGCAGCCCTGGACACCTGAATACCTATGGCTACACCTTC	CASSPGHLNTYGYTF
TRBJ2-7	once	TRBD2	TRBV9	TGTGCCAGCAGCGTAGAGGGCGGGGGGATCCCCTACGAGCAGTACTTC	CASSVEGGGIPYEQYF
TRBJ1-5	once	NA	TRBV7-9	TGTGCCAGCAGCCCCTCCCCCGGACAGTATAGCAATCAGCCCCAGCATTTT	CASSPSPGQYSNQPQHF
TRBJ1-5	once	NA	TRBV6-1	TGTGCCAGCAGTGAAGCGGGTGGGGCCAACAATCAGCCCCAGCATTTT	CASSEAGGANNQPQHF